One sample yielded the 24 T cell receptor beta chains listed below, sequenced in a study of blood T cell repertoires in COVID-19 (dated by TCRdb to the early 2020s). The library was produced with the immunoSEQ multiplex PCR assay. Held by TCRdb, this immuneACCESS table contains in-frame sequences only and omits some clones. Under half of the omission traces to an unresolved V gene where checked; the cause of the rest is unknown. Across this sample there are a few hundred thousand clones, with less than 90% seen only once. Clones ranked in the top ten supply 2% to 2.5% of the sample. The sample taken for sequencing was peripheral blood. The receptors stem from a woman aged 45-65 years with acute or convalescent COVID-19.

The J gene is TRBJ2-7, the V gene TRBV7-2; perhaps TRBD1 as D (5 bases). The CDR3 covers 13 residues. From germline, CDR1 is SGHTA and CDR2 FQGNSA. V was pared by 5 bases and J by 2 bases, with 10 bases between. CDR3 protein: CASSPQGPYEQYF. In DNA form, the CDR3 reads TGTGCCAGCAGCCCCCAGGGCCCCTACGAGCAGTACTTC.

The chain employs TRBV19 and TRBJ1-1; possibly TRBD1 for D (5 bases). Germline V gives CDR1 LNHDA, CDR2 SQIVND (reference sequence). The V end lost 1 base, the J end lost 1 base, and 7 bases lay between the germline ends. This CDR3 spans 14 amino acids. The CDR3 DNA follows: TGTGCCAGTAGTATAGTAGGGGAGAACACTGAAGCTTTCTTT. Its protein product is CASSIVGENTEAFF.

This clone is a singleton in its sample. The V gene is TRBV23-1, the J gene TRBJ2-1; 10 bases fit TRBD2. TRBV23-1 is noted as an ORF with a role that remains uncertain. CDR3 size: 14 residues. The V and J ends lost 4 bases and 8 bases, in that order; junction bases with no gene match: 5. The CDR3: CASSPSGRVDEQFF. In nucleotides, the CDR3 is TGCGCCAGCAGTCCCAGCGGGAGGGTTGATGAGCAGTTCTTC.

The rearrangement uses TRBV30 and TRBJ2-7; a possible D gene is TRBD2 (5 bases). CDR1 is GTSNPN and CDR2 is SVGIG in the germline V gene (reference sequence). The V and J ends lost 2 bases and 7 bases respectively, with 12 bases between them. This CDR3 is built from 12 residues. CDR3 bases: TGTGCCTGGAGTATGGCTCCGGGGGAGCAGTACTTC. Translating gives CAWSMAPGEQYF. The full variable domain, in which reference TRBV30 and TRBJ2-7 provide the parts outside the CDR3, is SQTIHQWPATLVQPVGSPLSLECTVEGTSNPNLYWYRQAAGRGLQLLFYSVGIGQISSEVPQNLSASRPQDRQFILSSKKLLLSDSGFYLCAWSMAPGEQYFGPGTRLTVT.

The chain uses TRBV19 and TRBJ1-3, with TRBD1 as a possible D gene (5 bases). The CDR3 length is 14 residues. The germline V gene encodes CDR1 LNHDA and CDR2 SQIVND (reference sequence). The V end was cut by 5 bases, the J end by 3 bases, with 11 bases between. In DNA form, the CDR3 reads TGTGCCAGTAGTTCCCAGGGTTTTGGAAACACCATATATTTT. Translated, it gives CASSSQGFGNTIYF.

The chain carries TRBV7-3 and TRBJ2-1; 8 bases match TRBD2. The V gene's germline CDR1 is SGHTA and CDR2 FQGTGA. The CDR3 spans 15 residues. The V and J ends lost 5 bases and 9 bases, in that order; junction bases with no gene match: 12. This CDR3 reads CASSPGIFAGGEQFF. The CDR3 bases are TGTGCCAGCAGCCCCGGAATATTTGCGGGGGGTGAGCAGTTCTTC.

The chain couples TRBV5-1 to TRBJ2-2, with 7 positions matching TRBD1. Trimming took 4 bases from V and 6 from J; bases not matched to a gene: 9. The CDR3 runs 15 residues. Germline CDR1 SGHRS, CDR2 YFSETQ. In nucleotides, the CDR3 is TGCGCCAGCAGCCGCCAGCAGGGGGAAGCCGGGGAGCTGTTTTTT. It encodes CASSRQQGEAGELFF.

The J gene is TRBJ1-1, the V gene TRBV19, with TRBD1 as a possible D gene (6 bases). The CDR3 totals 14 residues. CDR1 and CDR2 (germline): LNHDA, SQIVND (reference sequence). Trimming left V 4 bases short and J 3 bases short, with 12 bases between. CDR3 in amino acids: CASSRQEWDTEAFF. The CDR3 coding sequence is TGTGCCAGTAGTAGACAGGAGTGGGACACTGAAGCTTTCTTT.

The chain carries TRBV18 and TRBJ2-7; D is uncertain. Germline CDR1 KGHSH, CDR2 LQKENI. V lost 1 base and J 2 bases, leaving 6 bases between the germline ends. The CDR3 is 13 amino acids. The CDR3 loop is CASSPLRAYEQYF. CDR3 in DNA: TGTGCCAGCTCACCACTCCGGGCCTACGAGCAGTACTTC. The whole variable domain, remainder taken from reference TRBV18 and TRBJ2-7, is NAGVMQNPRHLVRRRGQEARLRCSPMKGHSHVYWYRQLPEEGLKFMVYLQKENIIDESGMPKERFSAEFPKEGPSILRIQQVVRGDSAAYFCASSPLRAYEQYFGPGTRLTVT.

This clone was picked up a small number of times. This chain connects TRBV19 to TRBJ1-1, with 9 bases aligning to TRBD1. This CDR3 has 14 amino acids. Germline V gene lookup returns CDR1 LNHDA and CDR2 SQIVND (reference sequence). V lost 5 bases, J lost 4 bases, and 5 bases stayed unmatched. The CDR3, as DNA: TGTGCCAGTAGTCATGGGGGACAGGGCACTGAAGCTTTCTTT. Protein product: CASSHGGQGTEAFF.

A single count supports this clone. V gene TRBV3-1 (or the pseudogene TRBV3-2) combines with J gene TRBJ2-1, with 15 bases identical to TRBD2. The junction had 7 bases not matched to a gene; V was cut back by 3 bases and J by 10 bases. Germline CDR1 reads LGHDT; CDR2 reads YNNKEL (reference sequence). This CDR3 is built from 16 residues. This CDR3 reads CASSHMGLAGGREQFF. The DNA for the CDR3 is TGTGCCAGCAGCCACATGGGACTAGCGGGGGGAAGGGAGCAGTTCTTC.

The chain combines TRBV7-3 with TRBJ2-1; 8 bases fit TRBD2. This CDR3 spans 15 amino acids. Losses at the gene ends were 5 bases for V and 2 bases for J; bases not matched to a gene: 5. Germline CDR1 is SGHTA and CDR2 is FQGTGA. This chain's CDR3 is CASSPGRGAYNEQFF. As DNA, the CDR3 is TGTGCCAGCAGCCCTGGGCGGGGGGCCTACAATGAGCAGTTCTTC.

The genes are TRBV10-1 and TRBJ2-3; tentative D call: TRBD1 (6 bases). V was pared by 4 bases and J by 4 bases, with 15 bases between. The CDR3 sequence is 15 residues long. The germline CDR1 and CDR2 sequences are WNHNN and SYGVQD (reference sequence). The CDR3 sequence is CASSAALAGADTQYF. The CDR3 DNA follows: TGCGCCAGCAGTGCCGCGCTAGCAGGGGCAGATACGCAGTATTTT.

The chain couples TRBV12-3 or TRBV12-4 to TRBJ1-1; no firm D call. The CDR3 covers 8 residues. CDR3 loop: CVKRVAFF. CDR3 nucleotides: TGTGTCAAGAGGGTGGCTTTCTTT.

This chain connects TRBV27 to TRBJ2-1, with 11 nucleotides matching TRBD2. The junction had 8 bases not matched to a gene; V was cut back by 6 bases and J by 4 bases. The CDR3 extends over 16 amino acids. Germline CDR1 and CDR2: MNHEY and SMNVEV (reference sequence). This CDR3 reads CASREIAGGPYNEQFF. The CDR3 region has the DNA TGTGCCAGCAGGGAGATAGCGGGAGGGCCTTACAATGAGCAGTTCTTC.

This chain links TRBV4-3 with TRBJ2-7; TRBD2 matches at 11 bases. V was pared by 0 bases and J by 0 bases, with 1 base of the junction left unmatched. This CDR3 spans 16 amino acids. Germline CDR1 and CDR2: LGHNA and YSLEER. The DNA for the CDR3 is TGCGCCAGCAGCCAAGATACTAGCGGGAGCTCCTACGAGCAGTACTTC. Residues: CASSQDTSGSSYEQYF.

This chain uses TRBV5-6 with TRBJ1-1, with 8 positions matching TRBD1. The CDR3 is made up of 14 amino acids. The germline CDR1 and CDR2 sequences are SGHDT and YYEEEE. Trimming cost V 4 bases and J 1 base; bases outside gene matches: 3. The CDR3 reads CASSPGTGNTEAFF. For the CDR3, the DNA is TGTGCCAGCAGCCCCGGGACAGGGAACACTGAAGCTTTCTTT.

The chain couples TRBV4-1 to TRBJ2-1; 9 bases are shared with TRBD2. Trimming took 3 bases from V and 1 from J; bases not matched to a gene: 4. Germline CDR1 MGHRA, CDR2 YSYEKL. The CDR3 is 16 residues long. The CDR3 bases are TGCGCCAGCAGCCACTTAGCGGGGGCGTCCTACAATGAGCAGTTCTTC. Encoded protein: CASSHLAGASYNEQFF.

The V gene is TRBV6-2 or TRBV6-3, the J gene TRBJ2-3, with 7 positions matching TRBD2. The V segment lost 4 bases and the J segment 3 bases; nucleotides outside the gene matches: 13. Germline V gene sequence: CDR1 MNHEY, CDR2 SVGEGT. CDR3 length: 17 residues. The CDR3 here is CASSSLASGRWTDTQYF. CDR3 nucleotide sequence: TGTGCCAGCAGTTCCCTCGCTAGCGGTCGATGGACAGATACGCAGTATTTT.

The DNA for the CDR3 is TGTGCCAGCAGCATCACAGGGGGCCGGAGGGAGACCCAGTACTTC. Translation gives CASSITGGRRETQYF. This chain connects TRBV11-1 to TRBJ2-5; 9 bases map to TRBD1. V was pared by 5 bases and J by 5 bases, with 9 bases of the junction left unmatched. CDR1 and CDR2 from the germline V gene are SGHAT and FQDESV (reference sequence). The CDR3 length is 15 residues.

The V call is TRBV2, the J call TRBJ1-1; D remains unclear. Per germline, CDR1 SNHLY and CDR2 FYNNEI. V dropped 5 bases and J dropped 4 bases, with 14 bases sitting between them. CDR3 length equals 14 residues. The CDR3 region is CASSSTLPGTEAFF. The DNA for the CDR3 is TGTGCCAGCAGTTCAACATTGCCAGGCACTGAAGCTTTCTTT.

The chain links TRBV7-6 to TRBJ2-7, with 10 bases aligning to TRBD1. Trimming at V came to 5 bases and at J to 1 base, leaving 8 bases not matched to a gene. Germline V gene lookup returns CDR1 SGHVS and CDR2 FNYEAQ. This CDR3 region has 16 residues. The CDR3 here is CASSVGGDRGSYEQYF. CDR3 bases: TGTGCCAGCAGCGTGGGGGGGGACAGGGGTTCCTACGAGCAGTACTTC. Based on the CDR3 plus reference TRBV7-6 and TRBJ2-7, the full variable domain is GAGVSQSPRYKVTKRGQDVALRCDPISGHVSLYWYRQALGQGPEFLTYFNYEAQQDKSGLPNDRFSAERPEGSISTLTIQRTEQRDSAMYRCASSVGGDRGSYEQYFGPGTRLTVT.

This clone was found once. This sequence joins TRBV3-1 (or the pseudogene TRBV3-2) and TRBJ2-5, with D possibly matching TRBD2 (5 bases). V lost 4 bases, J lost 5 bases, and 20 bases lay in between. The germline V gene has CDR1 LGHDT and CDR2 YNNKEL (reference sequence). The CDR3 spans 16 residues. Written as DNA, the CDR3 is TGTGCCAGCAGCCCTCTCGGCGGAGGCGGTAGCGAGACCCAGTACTTC. It encodes CASSPLGGGGSETQYF.

This clone occurred many times. J is TRBJ1-4 and V is TRBV14; TRBD1 is a possible D gene (5 bases). The CDR3 has 15 residues. Germline-derived CDR1 and CDR2 are SGHDN and FVKESK. Trimming stripped 0 bases from V and 4 bases from J, with 9 bases between. The CDR3 sequence is CASSQDQGYNEKLFF. CDR3 in DNA: TGTGCCAGCAGCCAAGACCAGGGATATAATGAAAAACTGTTTTTT.